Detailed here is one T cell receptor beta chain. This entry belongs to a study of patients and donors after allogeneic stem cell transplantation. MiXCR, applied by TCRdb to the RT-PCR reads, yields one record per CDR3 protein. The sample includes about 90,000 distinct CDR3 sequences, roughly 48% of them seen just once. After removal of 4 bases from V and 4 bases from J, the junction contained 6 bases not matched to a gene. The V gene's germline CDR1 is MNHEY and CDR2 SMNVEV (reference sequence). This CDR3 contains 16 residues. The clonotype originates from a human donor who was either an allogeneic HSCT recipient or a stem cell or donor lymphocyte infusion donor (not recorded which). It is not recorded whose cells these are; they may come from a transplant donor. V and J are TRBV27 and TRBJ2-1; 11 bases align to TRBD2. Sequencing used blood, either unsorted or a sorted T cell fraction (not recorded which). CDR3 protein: CASSSRLAGSYNEQFF. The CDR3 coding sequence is TGTGCCAGCAGTTCCAGACTAGCGGGATCTTACAATGAGCAGTTCTTC.